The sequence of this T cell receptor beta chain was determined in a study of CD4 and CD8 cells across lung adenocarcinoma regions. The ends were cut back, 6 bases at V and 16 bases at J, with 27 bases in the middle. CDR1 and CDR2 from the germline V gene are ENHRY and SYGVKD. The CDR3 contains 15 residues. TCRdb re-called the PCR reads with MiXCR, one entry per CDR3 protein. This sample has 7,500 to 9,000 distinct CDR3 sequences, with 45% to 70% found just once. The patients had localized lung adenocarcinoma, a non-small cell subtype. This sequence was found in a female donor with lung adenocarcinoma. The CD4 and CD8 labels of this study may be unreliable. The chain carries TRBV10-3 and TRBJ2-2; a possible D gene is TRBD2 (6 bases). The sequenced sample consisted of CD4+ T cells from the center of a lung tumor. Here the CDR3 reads CAIRLQAGSPEKQFF. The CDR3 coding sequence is TGTGCCATCAGACTCCAGGCCGGGAGTCCCGAGAAGCAGTTTTTT.